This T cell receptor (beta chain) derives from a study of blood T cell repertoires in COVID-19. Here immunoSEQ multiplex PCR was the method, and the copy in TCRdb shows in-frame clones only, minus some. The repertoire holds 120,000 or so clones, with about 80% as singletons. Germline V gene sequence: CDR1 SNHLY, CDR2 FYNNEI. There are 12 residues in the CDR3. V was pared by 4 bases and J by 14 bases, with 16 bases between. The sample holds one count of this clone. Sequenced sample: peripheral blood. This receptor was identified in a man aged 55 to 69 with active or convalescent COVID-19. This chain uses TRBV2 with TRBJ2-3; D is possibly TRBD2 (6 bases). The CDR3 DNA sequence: TGTGCCAGCAGTGCCACTAGCCCATTCCCGTATTTT. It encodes CASSATSPFPYF.